These T cell receptor beta chains were read from a single sample in a study of OX40 agonist ivuxolimab in advanced cancers. The assay was immunoSEQ multiplex PCR, and TCRdb's table has in-frame clones only and misses some. The top ten hold over 1.5% of the sample, which has some 100,000 clones, about nine tenths seen once. The sample in question was CD4+ or CD8+ T cells sorted from blood, obtained in a trial of the OX40 agonist ivuxolimab. The receptor source for this set is an adult with an advanced solid tumor such as melanoma, head and neck, liver or kidney cancer. CDR3s include the opening cysteine and the closing phenylalanine or tryptophan. A D gene is named only where the DNA matches it firmly. Expanded clones are given a class, and other clones once, few, many or no size at all.

V: TRBV11-2
D: -
size: once
length: 13
J: TRBJ2-5
DNA: TGTGCCAGCAGCCTCGGACAGCAAGAGACCCAGTACTTC
CDR3: CASSLGQQETQYF

V: TRBV10-3
D: -
size: -
length: 15
J: TRBJ2-7
DNA: TGTGCCATCAGCCACCCCCAGACTGCCATACACGAGCAGTACTTC
CDR3: CAISHPQTAIHEQYF

V: TRBV10-3
D: TRBD2
size: -
length: 17
J: TRBJ2-7
DNA: TGTGCCATCAGTGATCCGACCCTCGGGGAGCGGGAGATTGCGAAGTACTTC
CDR3: CAISDPTLGEREIAKYF

V: TRBV6-5
D: -
size: -
length: 13
J: TRBJ1-5
DNA: TGTGCCAGCTCCCCGGACCGCAATCAGCCCCAGCATTTT
CDR3: CASSPDRNQPQHF

V: TRBV19
D: -
size: -
length: 14
J: TRBJ1-5
DNA: TGTGCCAGTAGTAAAGGGACGGACAATCAGCCCCAGCATTTT
CDR3: CASSKGTDNQPQHF

V: TRBV18
D: -
size: -
length: 15
J: TRBJ1-1
DNA: TGTGCCAGCTCACCACCGCAGGGGCGGAACACTGAAGCTTTCTTT
CDR3: CASSPPQGRNTEAFF

V: TRBV6-5
D: TRBD2
size: -
length: 14
J: TRBJ2-1
DNA: TGTGCCAGCAAGCGGGAGAGCTCCTACAATGAGCAGTTCTTC
CDR3: CASKRESSYNEQFF

V: TRBV15
D: TRBD2
size: -
length: 16
J: TRBJ2-3
DNA: TGTGCCACCAGCACCCGACTAGCACAAAGCACAGATACGCAGTATTTT
CDR3: CATSTRLAQSTDTQYF

V: TRBV7-6
D: TRBD2
size: -
length: 16
J: TRBJ2-1
DNA: TGTGCCAGCAGCTTAAGACTAGCGGGGTACTCCGATGAGCAGTTCTTC
CDR3: CASSLRLAGYSDEQFF

V: TRBV7-9
D: -
size: -
length: 16
J: TRBJ2-3
DNA: TGTGCCAGCAGCTTATCGGGGGCCGGCAGCACAGATACGCAGTATTTT
CDR3: CASSLSGAGSTDTQYF

V: TRBV19
D: -
size: -
length: 16
J: TRBJ1-5
DNA: TGTGCCAGTAGTATTCTGGACAATTTTTTCAATCAGCCCCAGCATTTT
CDR3: CASSILDNFFNQPQHF

V: TRBV6-1
D: -
size: -
length: 15
J: TRBJ2-3
DNA: TGTGCCAGCAGTGTACTAGCCCGAGGGACAGATACGCAGTATTTT
CDR3: CASSVLARGTDTQYF

V: TRBV19
D: -
size: -
length: 16
J: TRBJ1-3
DNA: TGTGCCAGTAGTATTTCCCCGGCGTTCTCTGGAAACACCATATATTTT
CDR3: CASSISPAFSGNTIYF

V: TRBV7-9
D: -
size: -
length: 11
J: TRBJ2-5
DNA: TGTGCCAGCAGCCGACAAGAGACCCAGTACTTC
CDR3: CASSRQETQYF

V: TRBV29-1
D: -
size: -
length: 12
J: TRBJ2-5
DNA: TGCAGCGTTGCGGCCGATCAAGAGACCCAGTACTTC
CDR3: CSVAADQETQYF

V: TRBV19
D: TRBD1
size: -
length: 15
J: TRBJ1-1
DNA: TGTGCCAGTAGTACCTACGGACAGGGGAACACTGAAGCTTTCTTT
CDR3: CASSTYGQGNTEAFF

V: TRBV4-1
D: -
size: once
length: 19
J: TRBJ2-6
DNA: TGCGCCAGCAGCAGTCGGACAGTCGCCCTAAGCTCTGGGGCCAACGTCCTGACTTTC
CDR3: CASSSRTVALSSGANVLTF

V: TRBV7-9
D: -
size: -
length: 14
J: TRBJ2-1
DNA: TGTGCCAGCAGCTTAGGTGACAGTGTCAATGAGCAGTTCTTC
CDR3: CASSLGDSVNEQFF

V: TRBV30
D: -
size: -
length: 14
J: TRBJ1-5
DNA: TGTGCCTGGAGGGGTACAGGGAGGCATCAGCCCCAGCATTTT
CDR3: CAWRGTGRHQPQHF

V: TRBV10-3
D: -
size: -
length: 15
J: TRBJ2-3
DNA: TGTGCCATCAGTGCTCTTGCGAGCACCCCAGATACGCAGTATTTT
CDR3: CAISALASTPDTQYF

V: TRBV7-2
D: -
size: -
length: 14
J: TRBJ2-7
DNA: TGTGCCAGCAGCTTAGTGGGCCGCTCCTACGAGCAGTACTTC
CDR3: CASSLVGRSYEQYF

V: TRBV5-4
D: TRBD1
size: -
length: 14
J: TRBJ1-2
DNA: TGTGCCAGCAGCAGAGGACAGGGGGACTATGGCTACACCTTC
CDR3: CASSRGQGDYGYTF

V: TRBV5-1
D: TRBD1
size: -
length: 13
J: TRBJ1-2
DNA: TGCGCCAGCAGCTATCAGGGGGATTTTGGCTACACCTTC
CDR3: CASSYQGDFGYTF

V: TRBV5-1
D: -
size: once
length: 13
J: TRBJ2-2
DNA: TGCGCCAGCAGCTTGCAATCCCCCGGGGAGCTGTTTTTT
CDR3: CASSLQSPGELFF

V: TRBV7-9
D: TRBD1
size: -
length: 13
J: TRBJ2-5
DNA: TGTGCCAGCAGCTACGGACAGGGAGAGACCCAGTACTTC
CDR3: CASSYGQGETQYF

V: TRBV5-4
D: TRBD2
size: once
length: 15
J: TRBJ2-7
DNA: TGTGCCAGCAGCTCCCTAGGGGCGGGAGGAGGTGAGCAGTACTTC
CDR3: CASSSLGAGGGEQYF

V: TRBV5-1
D: -
size: -
length: 13
J: TRBJ1-5
DNA: TGCGCCAGCAGCCAGGATAGCAATCAGCCCCAGCATTTT
CDR3: CASSQDSNQPQHF

V: TRBV27
D: TRBD1
size: -
length: 16
J: TRBJ2-2
DNA: TGTGCCAGCAGTTACACCGGGACAGGGGGCCCCGGGGAGCTGTTTTTT
CDR3: CASSYTGTGGPGELFF

V: TRBV4-2
D: -
size: -
length: 16
J: TRBJ2-5
DNA: TGTGCCAGCAGCCAAGATAGTGGAAGGGCCCAAGAGACCCAGTACTTC
CDR3: CASSQDSGRAQETQYF

V: TRBV10-3
D: TRBD1
size: -
length: 16
J: TRBJ1-1
DNA: TGTGCCATCAAGGGGGGGACAGGGGAAAGGAACACTGAAGCTTTCTTT
CDR3: CAIKGGTGERNTEAFF

V: TRBV5-6
D: -
size: once
length: 15
J: TRBJ2-4
DNA: TGTGCCAGCAGCTTTACCGGGGCCTCGGGTGGCATTCAGTACTTC
CDR3: CASSFTGASGGIQYF

V: TRBV6-1
D: -
size: -
length: 14
J: TRBJ2-7
DNA: TGTGCCAGCAGTGAAATACCGGGGCCGAATATGCAGTACTTC
CDR3: CASSEIPGPNMQYF

V: TRBV6-6
D: -
size: -
length: 15
J: TRBJ1-3
DNA: TGTGCCAGCAGTCCGGACGGCGACTCTGGAAACACCATATATTTT
CDR3: CASSPDGDSGNTIYF

V: TRBV2
D: TRBD2
size: -
length: 16
J: TRBJ2-2
DNA: TGTGCCAGCAGTGGGATAGCTGGCGGGAGCACCGGGGAGCTGTTTTTT
CDR3: CASSGIAGGSTGELFF

V: TRBV5-8
D: -
size: -
length: 15
J: TRBJ2-5
DNA: TGTGCCAGCAGCTTCGAAGCGGAGATAGGGGGGACCCAGTACTTC
CDR3: CASSFEAEIGGTQYF

V: TRBV6-6
D: TRBD2
size: -
length: 13
J: TRBJ2-7
DNA: TGTGCCAGCAGTCGTAGCGGGGACTACGAGCAGTACTTC
CDR3: CASSRSGDYEQYF

V: TRBV2
D: -
size: -
length: 14
J: TRBJ1-4
DNA: TGTGCCAGCAGGACTACAGTGACTAATGAAAAACTGTTTTTT
CDR3: CASRTTVTNEKLFF

V: TRBV11-1
D: -
size: -
length: 15
J: TRBJ2-1
DNA: TGTGCCAGCAGCCGCTCGGGTCACTTTATGTATGAGCAGTTCTTC
CDR3: CASSRSGHFMYEQFF

V: TRBV2
D: -
size: -
length: 16
J: TRBJ2-5
DNA: TGTGCCAGCAGTGCCTACCAGGTCGGGAGCGATGAGACCCAGTACTTC
CDR3: CASSAYQVGSDETQYF

V: TRBV5-5
D: -
size: -
length: 13
J: TRBJ2-7
DNA: TGTGCCAGCAGCGTACCGGGCCAGTTCGGGCAGTACTTC
CDR3: CASSVPGQFGQYF